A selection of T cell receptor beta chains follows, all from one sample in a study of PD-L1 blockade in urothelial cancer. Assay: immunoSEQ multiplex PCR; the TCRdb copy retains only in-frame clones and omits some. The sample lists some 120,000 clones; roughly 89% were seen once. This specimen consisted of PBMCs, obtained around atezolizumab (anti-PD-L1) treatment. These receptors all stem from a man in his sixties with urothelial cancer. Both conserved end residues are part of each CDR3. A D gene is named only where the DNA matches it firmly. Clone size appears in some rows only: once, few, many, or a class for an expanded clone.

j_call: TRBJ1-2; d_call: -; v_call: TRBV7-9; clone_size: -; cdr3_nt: TGTGCCAGCAGCTCGACAGACAACTATGGCTACACCTTC; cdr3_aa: CASSSTDNYGYTF
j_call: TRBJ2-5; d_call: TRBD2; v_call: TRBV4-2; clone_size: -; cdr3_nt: TGTGCCAGCAGCCAAGTTCCGGGACTAGCGGGAGAAGAGACCCAGTACTTC; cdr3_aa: CASSQVPGLAGEETQYF
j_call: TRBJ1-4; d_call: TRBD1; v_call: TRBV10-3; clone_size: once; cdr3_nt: TGTGCCGCCACAGGGGCAACTAATGAAAAACTGTTTTTT; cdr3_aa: CAATGATNEKLFF
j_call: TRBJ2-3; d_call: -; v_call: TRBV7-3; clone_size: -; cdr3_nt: TGTGCCAGCAGCCCCGACAACACAGATACGCAGTATTTT; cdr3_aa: CASSPDNTDTQYF
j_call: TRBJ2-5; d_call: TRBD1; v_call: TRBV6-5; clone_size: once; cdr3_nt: TGTGCCAGCAGTTACCGGACAGGGGGGGTTGGAGAGACCCAGTACTTC; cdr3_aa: CASSYRTGGVGETQYF
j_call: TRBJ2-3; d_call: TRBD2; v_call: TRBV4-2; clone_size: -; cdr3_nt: TGTGCCAGCAGCCAAGCCGGGGGGGGGCCTGCGGATACGCAGTATTTT; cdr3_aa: CASSQAGGGPADTQYF
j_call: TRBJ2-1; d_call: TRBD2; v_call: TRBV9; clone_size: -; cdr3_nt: TGTGCCAGCAGCCCCCGTGGGCAGCGGGGGGCCTTCTACAATGAGCAGTTCTTC; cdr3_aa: CASSPRGQRGAFYNEQFF
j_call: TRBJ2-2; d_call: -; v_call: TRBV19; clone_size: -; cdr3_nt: TGTGCCAGTAGTATAACGGGGAATATCGGGGAGCTGTTTTTT; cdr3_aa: CASSITGNIGELFF
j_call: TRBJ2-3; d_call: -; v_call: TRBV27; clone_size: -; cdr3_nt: TGTGCCAGCAGTTTATACGGCAGGGGGGCAGATACGCAGTATTTT; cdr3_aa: CASSLYGRGADTQYF
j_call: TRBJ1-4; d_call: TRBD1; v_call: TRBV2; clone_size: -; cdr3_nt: TGTGCCAGTCCGAAGGACAGGGGACCTAATGAAAAACTGTTTTTT; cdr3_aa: CASPKDRGPNEKLFF
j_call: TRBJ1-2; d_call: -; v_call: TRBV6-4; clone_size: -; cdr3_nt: TGTGCCAGCAGAGCACAACCTCAGGGTCCCTATGGCTACACCTTC; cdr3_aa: CASRAQPQGPYGYTF
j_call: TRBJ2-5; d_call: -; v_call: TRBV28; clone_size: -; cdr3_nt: TGTGCGGCTGGGGCTAGACTTCAAGAGACCCAGTACTTC; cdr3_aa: CAAGARLQETQYF
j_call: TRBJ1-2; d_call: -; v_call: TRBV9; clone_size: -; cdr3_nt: TGTGCCAGCAGTGGACACCCTCGAGATGGCTACACCTTC; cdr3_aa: CASSGHPRDGYTF
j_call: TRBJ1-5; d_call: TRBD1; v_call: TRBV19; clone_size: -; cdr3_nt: TGTGCCAGTAGCCTACAGGGGAATCGTCAGCCCCAGCATTTT; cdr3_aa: CASSLQGNRQPQHF
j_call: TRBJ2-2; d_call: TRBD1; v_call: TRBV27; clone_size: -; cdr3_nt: TGTGCCAGCGGACAGGTTAGCACCGGGGAGCTGTTTTTT; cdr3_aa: CASGQVSTGELFF
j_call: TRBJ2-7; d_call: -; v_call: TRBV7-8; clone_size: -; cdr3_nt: TGTGCCAGCAGCTGGGGGGACCTGGCCTACGAGCAGTACTTC; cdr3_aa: CASSWGDLAYEQYF
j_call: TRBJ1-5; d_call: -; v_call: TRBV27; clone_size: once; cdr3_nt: TGTGCCAGCAGTTTCGGGCAGGGTGATCAGCCCCAGCATTTT; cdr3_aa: CASSFGQGDQPQHF
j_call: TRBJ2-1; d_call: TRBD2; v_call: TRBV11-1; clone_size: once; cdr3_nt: TGTGCCAGCAGCCCCCGTGGACTAGGGGACCACAATGAGCAGTTCTTC; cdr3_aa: CASSPRGLGDHNEQFF
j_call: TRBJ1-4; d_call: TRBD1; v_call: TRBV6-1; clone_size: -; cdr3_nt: TGTGCCAGCAGTGTAGACAGGGCTGAAGTTGAAAAACTGTTTTTT; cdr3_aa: CASSVDRAEVEKLFF
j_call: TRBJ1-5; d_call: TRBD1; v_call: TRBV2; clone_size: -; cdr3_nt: TGTGCCAGCAGTGATGTAGGACAGGGGAGGCAGCCCCAGCATTTT; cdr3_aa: CASSDVGQGRQPQHF
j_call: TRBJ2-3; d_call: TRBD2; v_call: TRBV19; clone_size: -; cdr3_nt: TGTGCCAGTAGTATTCGGGGACTAGCGGGCGGGGATACGCAGTATTTT; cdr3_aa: CASSIRGLAGGDTQYF
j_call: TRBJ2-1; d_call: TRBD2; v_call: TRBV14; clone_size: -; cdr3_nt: TGTGCCAGCAGCCACATGGTAGCGGGGAGTTACAATGAGCAGTTCTTC; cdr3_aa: CASSHMVAGSYNEQFF
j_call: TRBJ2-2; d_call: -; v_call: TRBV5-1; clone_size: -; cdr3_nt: TGCGCCAGCAGCTTGGCTAGCGAGGCCGGGGAGCTGTTTTTT; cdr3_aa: CASSLASEAGELFF
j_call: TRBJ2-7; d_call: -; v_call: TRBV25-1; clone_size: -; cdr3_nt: TGTGCCAGCAGTAGGGGGTACGAGCAGTACTTC; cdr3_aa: CASSRGYEQYF
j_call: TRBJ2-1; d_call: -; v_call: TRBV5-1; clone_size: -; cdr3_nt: TGCGCCAGCAGCTTGGGGGGCCCGGCAAGCTCCTACAATGAGCAGTTCTTC; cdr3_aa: CASSLGGPASSYNEQFF